A selection of T cell receptor beta chains follows, all from one sample in a study of identical twins. TCRdb recomputed calls from the 5' RACE reads with MiXCR, one row per CDR3 protein. Of 690,000 or so distinct CDR3 sequences listed, around 6.1% are singletons. Sequenced sample: naive T cells sorted from blood. The origin of the receptors is a young man in good health. Each CDR3 is given with its conserved first and last residue. Fields, in order: D gene, V gene, clone size, J gene, CDR3 DNA, CDR3 protein. The D gene is left open where the match is weak. A clone size is listed for some rows: how often the clone was seen (once, few, many), or a class if it is expanded.

D: TRBD2
V: TRBV12-3/TRBV12-4
size: many
J: TRBJ2-3
DNA: TGTGCCAGCAGTTCCCCGCCCAGCGGCGGGAGACCAGATACGCAGTATTTT
CDR3: CASSSPPSGGRPDTQYF

D: .
V: TRBV7-2
size: many
J: TRBJ2-7
DNA: TGTGCCAGCAGCTTAGGGCAGTTCTACGAGCAGTACTTC
CDR3: CASSLGQFYEQYF

D: .
V: TRBV24-1
size: .
J: TRBJ2-3
DNA: TGTGCCACCAGTGCACAGGGAAGAGATACGCAGTATTTT
CDR3: CATSAQGRDTQYF

D: .
V: TRBV12-3/TRBV12-4
size: .
J: TRBJ2-7
DNA: TGTGCCAGCAGTTTAGGAGGTTTCGGGGCTAGACCAAACTACGAGCAGTACTTC
CDR3: CASSLGGFGARPNYEQYF

D: TRBD2
V: TRBV6-5
size: few
J: TRBJ2-6
DNA: TGTGCCAGCAGTTACCGCCTGGGGGGGAGCAGCTCTGGGGCCAACGTCCTGACTTTC
CDR3: CASSYRLGGSSSGANVLTF

D: TRBD2
V: TRBV12-3/TRBV12-4
size: many
J: TRBJ2-5
DNA: TGTGCCAGCAGCCCATTAGAGAGACTAGCGGGAAGGGGCAGGGAGACCCAGTACTTC
CDR3: CASSPLERLAGRGRETQYF

D: .
V: TRBV10-3
size: many
J: TRBJ2-6
DNA: TGTGCCATCAGTGCACCCCCAGAGGCTGGGGCCAACGTCCTGACTTTC
CDR3: CAISAPPEAGANVLTF

D: .
V: TRBV28
size: many
J: TRBJ2-7
DNA: TGTGCCAGCAGAGGCGCTCCCTACGAGCAGTACTTC
CDR3: CASRGAPYEQYF

D: TRBD2
V: TRBV5-6
size: many
J: TRBJ2-1
DNA: TGTGCCAGCAGCTTGACAGCTTCTCTAGCGGGAGGGGATAAATACAATGAGCAGTTCTTC
CDR3: CASSLTASLAGGDKYNEQFF

D: .
V: TRBV20-1
size: many
J: TRBJ1-4
DNA: TGCAGTGCTAGAGATCGAAGGGCCCAGAATGAAAAACTGTTTTTT
CDR3: CSARDRRAQNEKLFF

D: .
V: TRBV28
size: few
J: TRBJ2-3
DNA: TGTGCCAGCAGTACCCGAAGGAGCACAGATACGCAGTATTTT
CDR3: CASSTRRSTDTQYF

D: .
V: TRBV3-1
size: few
J: TRBJ1-2
DNA: TGTGCCAGCAGCCTACCAGCGGAGGGCTACACCTTC
CDR3: CASSLPAEGYTF